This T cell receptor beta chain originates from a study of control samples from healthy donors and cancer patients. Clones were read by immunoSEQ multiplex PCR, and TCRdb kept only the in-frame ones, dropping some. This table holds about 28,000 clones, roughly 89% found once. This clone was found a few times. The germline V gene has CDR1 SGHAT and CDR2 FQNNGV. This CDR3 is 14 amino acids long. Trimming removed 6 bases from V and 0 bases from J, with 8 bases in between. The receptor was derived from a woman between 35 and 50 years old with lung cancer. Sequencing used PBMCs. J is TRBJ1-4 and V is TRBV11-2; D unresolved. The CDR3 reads CASSKTATNEKLFF. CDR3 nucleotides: TGTGCCAGCAGTAAGACCGCAACTAATGAAAAACTGTTTTTT.